Listed below are T cell receptor beta chains from one sample, sequenced in a study of CD8 T cells in Susac syndrome. TCRdb passed the immunoSEQ multiplex PCR reads through MiXCR, listing each CDR3 protein once. The sample includes more than 70,000 distinct CDR3 sequences, 85% to 95% of them seen just once. Sequenced sample: CD8+ T cells from PBMCs. The receptors were sampled from a human donor in good health. CDR3s include the opening cysteine and the closing phenylalanine or tryptophan. The D gene is left open where the match is weak. Clone sizes are given selectively: once, few, many, or a class where the clone is expanded.

.	TRBJ1-1	TRBV3-1	.	CASSQVRTDEAFF	TGTGCCAGCAGCCAAGTCCGGACAGACGAAGCTTTCTTT
TRBD1	TRBJ2-3	TRBV5-8	.	CASSPGQVPSTDTQYF	TGTGCCAGCAGCCCGGGACAGGTACCCAGCACAGATACGCAGTATTTT
.	TRBJ1-5	TRBV12-3/TRBV12-4	.	CASSLGGRGSQPQHF	TGTGCCAGCAGTTTAGGCGGCAGGGGAAGTCAGCCCCAGCATTTT
TRBD1	TRBJ2-1	TRBV12-3/TRBV12-4	.	CASSPGTGGYNEQFF	TGTGCCAGCAGCCCAGGGACAGGGGGCTACAATGAGCAGTTCTTC
.	TRBJ2-2	TRBV4-1	.	CASSQAGGAGELFF	TGCGCCAGCAGCCAGGCAGGGGGGGCCGGGGAGCTGTTTTTT
.	TRBJ2-1	TRBV20-1	.	CSASSGLNLNEQFF	TGCAGTGCTAGTTCCGGGCTGAACTTAAATGAGCAGTTCTTC
.	TRBJ2-2	TRBV2	.	CASSEERTSNTGELFF	TGTGCCAGCAGTGAAGAAAGAACTTCGAACACCGGGGAGCTGTTTTTT
.	TRBJ2-1	TRBV29-1	.	CSVEAETAISYNEQFF	TGCAGCGTTGAAGCCGAGACAGCGATCTCCTACAATGAGCAGTTCTTC
TRBD2	TRBJ2-3	TRBV7-9	once	CASSLATGGAGDTQYF	TGTGCCAGCAGCTTAGCTACCGGGGGGGCCGGAGATACGCAGTATTTT
.	TRBJ2-7	TRBV20-1	.	CSASYLGTGSKGLGQYF	TGCAGTGCTAGTTACCTCGGGACAGGGAGTAAGGGACTAGGGCAGTACTTC
TRBD2	TRBJ2-1	TRBV20-1	.	CSATDGDYPSDEQFF	TGCAGTGCTACCGATGGGGACTACCCCTCGGATGAGCAGTTCTTC
TRBD1	TRBJ2-1	TRBV6-5	.	CASSSWTGDNEQFF	TGTGCCAGCAGTTCTTGGACAGGGGACAATGAGCAGTTCTTC
TRBD2	TRBJ2-1	TRBV3-1	once	CASSPLAGGSNEQFF	TGTGCCAGCAGCCCACTAGCGGGGGGGAGTAATGAGCAGTTCTTC
TRBD2	TRBJ2-5	TRBV11-2	.	CASSLELAGSEETQYF	TGTGCCAGCAGCTTAGAATTAGCGGGGAGTGAAGAGACCCAGTACTTC
.	TRBJ1-2	TRBV6-5	.	CASSQDALANYGYTF	TGTGCCAGCAGCCAAGACGCGCTAGCTAACTATGGCTACACCTTC
.	TRBJ2-7	TRBV19	.	CASSIGGQSYEQYF	TGTGCCAGTAGTATAGGCGGACAGAGCTACGAGCAGTACTTC
TRBD2	TRBJ2-3	TRBV4-1	.	CASSQDSGTKDFTDTQYF	TGCGCCAGCAGCCAAGATAGCGGGACTAAGGATTTCACAGATACGCAGTATTTT
.	TRBJ1-2	TRBV3-1	once	CASSPGVGNYGYTF	TGTGCCAGCAGCCCAGGGGTAGGAAACTATGGCTACACCTTC
.	TRBJ2-3	TRBV9	.	CASSVKRSSTDTQYF	TGTGCCAGCAGCGTAAAGCGGTCTAGCACAGATACGCAGTATTTT
TRBD1	TRBJ1-6	TRBV9	.	CASSEDRGGSPLHF	TGTGCCAGCAGTGAGGACAGGGGTGGTTCACCCCTCCACTTT
.	TRBJ2-2	TRBV24-1	.	CATSDQTGELFF	TGTGCCACCAGTGACCAAACCGGGGAGCTGTTTTTT
TRBD1	TRBJ1-2	TRBV2	once	CASSEAGQGTYGYTF	TGTGCCAGCAGTGAAGCGGGACAGGGAACCTATGGCTACACCTTC
.	TRBJ2-3	TRBV29-1	.	CSVEGTGTDTQYF	TGCAGCGTTGAAGGGACCGGCACAGATACGCAGTATTTT
.	TRBJ2-3	TRBV7-2	.	CASSLGLRTDTQYF	TGTGCCAGCAGCTTAGGGCTCCGCACAGATACGCAGTATTTT
.	TRBJ1-2	TRBV6-1	.	CASSELAANYGYTF	TGTGCCAGCAGTGAATTAGCCGCTAACTATGGCTACACCTTC
TRBD2	TRBJ2-1	TRBV5-1	.	CASSLAGTSDWNEQFF	TGCGCCAGCAGCTTGGCCGGGACTAGCGATTGGAATGAGCAGTTCTTC
TRBD2	TRBJ2-3	TRBV3-1	.	CASSPGLAGGEDTQYF	TGTGCCAGCAGCCCCGGTCTAGCGGGGGGAGAAGATACGCAGTATTTT
TRBD2	TRBJ2-1	TRBV13	.	CASSFGTSGGNEQFF	TGTGCCAGCAGCTTTGGGACTAGCGGGGGGAATGAGCAGTTCTTC
.	TRBJ2-7	TRBV15	.	CATSRDMGRSYEQYF	TGTGCCACCAGCAGAGATATGGGCAGATCCTACGAGCAGTACTTC
.	TRBJ2-2	TRBV25-1	.	CASSEWGQGHGAGELFF	TGTGCCAGCAGTGAGTGGGGGCAGGGGCATGGTGCCGGGGAGCTGTTTTTT
.	TRBJ2-7	TRBV7-6	.	CASSLPQGSPTYEQYF	TGTGCCAGCAGCTTACCGCAGGGAAGCCCCACCTACGAGCAGTACTTC
TRBD1	TRBJ2-5	TRBV18	.	CASSIRDRPQETQYF	TGTGCCAGTAGCATCCGGGACAGGCCTCAAGAGACCCAGTACTTC
.	TRBJ2-3	TRBV27	.	CACKGGDSTDTQYF	TGTGCCTGTAAAGGGGGTGATAGCACAGATACGCAGTATTTT
TRBD2	TRBJ2-7	TRBV11-2	few	CASSSTPTSDYEQYF	TGTGCCAGCAGCTCGACTCCAACTAGCGACTACGAGCAGTACTTC
.	TRBJ2-5	TRBV2	few	CASTKGPGDEETQYF	TGTGCCAGCACTAAAGGTCCGGGGGATGAAGAGACCCAGTACTTC
.	TRBJ1-5	TRBV30	.	CAWSSGGYGQPQHF	TGTGCCTGGAGTTCGGGGGGCTACGGTCAGCCCCAGCATTTT
.	TRBJ1-2	TRBV6-5	.	CASSYSKILTGAGYGYTF	TGTGCCAGCAGTTACTCGAAGATACTAACGGGGGCGGGCTATGGCTACACCTTC
.	TRBJ2-7	TRBV29-1	.	CSVEDRSRPLIEQYF	TGCAGCGTTGAAGATCGGTCCAGGCCGTTAATAGAGCAGTACTTC
.	TRBJ1-2	TRBV7-2	.	CASSETFLNYGYTF	TGTGCCAGCAGCGAAACCTTCCTTAACTATGGCTACACCTTC
TRBD1	TRBJ1-6	TRBV2	.	CASRGQGTSPLHF	TGTGCCAGCCGGGGACAGGGGACTTCACCCCTCCACTTT
.	TRBJ2-7	TRBV3-1	.	CASSLTGRTPIPREQYF	TGTGCCAGCAGCCTTACCGGGAGAACTCCCATCCCGAGAGAGCAGTACTTC
TRBD1	TRBJ2-1	TRBV18	.	CASSPAGQGDNEQFF	TGTGCCAGCTCACCAGCGGGACAGGGAGACAATGAGCAGTTCTTC
.	TRBJ2-7	TRBV20-1	once	CSARLVQGGFEQYF	TGCAGTGCTCGGTTGGTCCAGGGAGGATTCGAGCAGTACTTC
TRBD1	TRBJ2-1	TRBV7-2	.	CASSLVGGGEQFF	TGTGCCAGCAGCTTAGTAGGGGGCGGTGAGCAGTTCTTC
.	TRBJ1-2	TRBV19	once	CASGRPVLGYTF	TGTGCCAGTGGCCGTCCCGTCCTCGGCTACACCTTC
.	TRBJ1-3	TRBV20-1	.	CSARDKSRNTIYF	TGCAGTGCTAGAGATAAATCTCGGAACACCATATATTTT
.	TRBJ1-2	TRBV6-1	once	CASSEGGNGYTF	TGTGCCAGCAGTGAAGGGGGCAATGGCTACACCTTC
.	TRBJ2-6	TRBV7-9	.	CASSLVPGSNSGANVLTF	TGTGCCAGCAGCTTAGTCCCGGGCTCCAACTCTGGGGCCAACGTCCTGACTTTC
TRBD1	TRBJ2-7	TRBV25-1	.	CASSAIWTGTYEQYF	TGTGCCAGCAGTGCAATATGGACAGGGACGTACGAGCAGTACTTC
.	TRBJ2-5	TRBV20-1	.	CSARGNSLQETQYF	TGCAGTGCTAGAGGGAATAGCTTACAAGAGACCCAGTACTTC
TRBD2	TRBJ2-2	TRBV2	.	CASGSGENTGELFF	TGTGCCAGCGGGAGCGGGGAAAACACCGGGGAGCTGTTTTTT
.	TRBJ2-2	TRBV12-5	.	CASGLFPEELFF	TGTGCTAGTGGTTTGTTCCCCGAGGAGCTGTTTTTT
.	TRBJ1-2	TRBV5-6	.	CASSPGDTLYGYTF	TGTGCCAGCAGCCCGGGCGACACGCTCTATGGCTACACCTTC
TRBD2	TRBJ2-5	TRBV3-1	.	CASSPSGDLYQETQYF	TGTGCCAGCAGCCCCAGCGGGGACTTGTACCAAGAGACCCAGTACTTC
.	TRBJ2-5	TRBV7-9	.	CASSLLRLAEETQYF	TGTGCCAGCAGCTTGTTACGGCTGGCAGAAGAGACCCAGTACTTC
TRBD2	TRBJ2-7	TRBV13	.	CASSLFGLAGRDEQYF	TGTGCCAGCAGCTTATTCGGACTAGCGGGACGCGACGAGCAGTACTTC
TRBD2	TRBJ2-3	TRBV6-4	.	CATSLAGARTDTQYF	TGTGCCACCTCTCTAGCGGGGGCCCGCACAGATACGCAGTATTTT